This T cell receptor (beta chain) appears in the sequencing data of a study of T cells in Graves' hyperthyroidism and ophthalmopathy. At least ten counts were recorded for this clonotype. Germline assignment: CDR1 SNHLY and CDR2 FYNNEI. The trim removed 2 bases at V and 5 bases at J, leaving 6 bases unmatched. This CDR3 spans 14 amino acids. The TCR beta CDR3 regions underwent amplification using RNA transcripts as the source. With the HTBI primer set, the TCR CDR3 went through a first round of RT-PCR. TCRdb re-called the multiplex PCR reads with MiXCR, one entry per CDR3 protein. In the table there are some 370,000 distinct CDR3 sequences, about 17% of which are singletons.

This TCR was sampled from a woman in her 30s with Graves' hyperthyroidism that later progressed to Graves' ophthalmopathy. The chain recombines TRBV2 with TRBJ2-7, with 7 bases lining up with TRBD2. Sequences were obtained from blood. Here the CDR3 DNA reads TGTGCCAGCAGTGAATCGGGAGGCGGGGACGAGCAGTACTTC. It encodes CASSESGGGDEQYF.